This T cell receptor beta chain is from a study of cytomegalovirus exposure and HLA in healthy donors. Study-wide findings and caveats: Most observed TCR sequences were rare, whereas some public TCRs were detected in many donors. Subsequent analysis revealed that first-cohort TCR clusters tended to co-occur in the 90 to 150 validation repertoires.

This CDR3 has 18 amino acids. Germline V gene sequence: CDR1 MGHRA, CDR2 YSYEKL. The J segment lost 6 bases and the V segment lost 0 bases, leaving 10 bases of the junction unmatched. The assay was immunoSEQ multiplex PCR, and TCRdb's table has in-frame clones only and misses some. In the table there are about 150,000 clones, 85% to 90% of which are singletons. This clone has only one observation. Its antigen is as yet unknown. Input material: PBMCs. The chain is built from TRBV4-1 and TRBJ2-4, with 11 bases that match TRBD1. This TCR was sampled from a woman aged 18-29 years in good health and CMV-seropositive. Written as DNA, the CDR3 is TGCGCCAGCAGCCAAGACCCTTGGACAGGGGGCGAGGGAAACATTCAGTACTTC. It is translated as CASSQDPWTGGEGNIQYF.